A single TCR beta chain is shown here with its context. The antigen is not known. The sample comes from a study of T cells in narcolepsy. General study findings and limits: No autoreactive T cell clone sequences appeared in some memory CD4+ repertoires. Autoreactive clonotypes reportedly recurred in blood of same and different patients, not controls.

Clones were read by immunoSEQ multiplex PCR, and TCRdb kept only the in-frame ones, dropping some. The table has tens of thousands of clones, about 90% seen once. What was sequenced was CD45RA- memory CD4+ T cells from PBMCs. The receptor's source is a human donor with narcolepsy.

The CDR3 DNA is TGTGCCAGCTCACCAGGGGCTACTAGCGCCTACGAGCAGTACTTC. Residues: CASSPGATSAYEQYF. The V call is TRBV18, the J call TRBJ2-7, with 7 bases matching TRBD2. Germline V gene sequence: CDR1 KGHSH, CDR2 LQKENI. Germline trimming cut 2 bases from V and 2 bases from J; bases unmatched to any gene: 6. The CDR3 length is 15 residues.